This section outlines one TCR beta chain sequence together with its context. Its antigen is not identified. This record belongs to a study of cytomegalovirus exposure and HLA in healthy donors. Findings and limits, study-wide: As a later analysis showed, a missense DCLRE1C variant was linked to trimming of TCR beta V- and J-genes. One later analysis reportedly identified an Asian-associated ancestry cluster that showed fewer N-insertions than the approximately 710-donor mean. Reported performance of the classifier showed diagnosis of cytomegalovirus status with high specificity and sensitivity. Generally TCR sequences proved uncommon, though certain public TCRs appeared in numerous donors.

A multiplex PCR was run with 60 Vbeta primers and 13 Jbeta primers. The assay was immunoSEQ multiplex PCR, and TCRdb's table has in-frame clones only and misses some. The table shows some 77,000 clones, with roughly 85% occurring only once. Germline-derived CDR1 and CDR2 are ENHRY and SYGVKD. The V and J ends lost 10 bases and 2 bases respectively, with 15 bases between them. CDR3 size: 13 residues. The rearrangement uses TRBV10-3 and TRBJ2-7, with D possibly being TRBD2 (6 bases). This receptor was obtained from a man younger than 45 in good health and CMV-seronegative. Material for sequencing was PBMCs. The CDR3 is CATGVAETYEQYF. CDR3 DNA sequence: TGTGCCACAGGAGTAGCGGAAACCTACGAGCAGTACTTC.